What follows is one T cell receptor (beta chain) and its context. Its antigen has not been determined. No quality values exist for individual bases; no much larger clone is one base distant. The data are from a study of blood T cell repertoires in COVID-19 (dated by TCRdb to about 2020). Describing the broader study: The collaborator samples originated in the United States, Italy and Spain and spanned the acute and convalescent phases of COVID-19. The prospective study material was composed of cDNA or gDNA derived from T cells, B-cell-depleted T cells, or PBMCs. Subjects who had been exposed to COVID-19, were actively infected with it, or had recovered from it provided the deeply sampled blood TCRbeta repertoires that made up the dataset. The repertoires were made available in a free public database intended to serve as a resource for research on the immune response to SARS-CoV-2. The samples were drawn from the first 160 participants of the ongoing ImmuneRACE study and from 1,254 subjects provided by 6 global collaborators. The sample metadata nearly always contained a de-identified subject ID, COVID-19 status, age in years and sex. Where available, HLA class I and class II types were obtained from metadata supplied by the sample provider rather than from assay-based typing.

The immunoSEQ Assay, a bias-controlled multiplex PCR, was used to amplify TCRbeta CDR3 regions from genomic DNA. The authors' analysis ran thus. Nucleated cell counts per sample were estimated from amplification of reference gene primers within the assay. Sequence reads were collapsed and filtered to measure the absolute abundance of every unique TCRbeta CDR3 rearrangement. For each sample, productive Simpson clonality was calculated by taking the square root of Simpson's diversity index across productive rearrangements. TCRdb carries this immuneACCESS record with in-frame sequences only. Its versions omit some clonotypes, under half of them owing to an unresolved V gene in the studies checked, with the rest unexplained. That table furnishes V, J and clone size, whereas the DNA furnished D and trimming. This sample comprises 300,000 to 350,000 clones, around 91% of them detected only once. 2.5% to 4% of the sample belongs to the ten largest clones.

A second Seattle source provided samples from volunteer blood donors who had recovered from COVID-19. The collaborating institutions used their own protocols to collect whole blood in K2EDTA tubes. For TCRbeta analysis, collaborators shipped samples in one of three forms: frozen whole blood, isolated PBMCs, or DNA extracted from either of those sample types. The CDR3 sequence holds 17 residues, the cysteine and phenylalanine included. Here the CDR3 DNA is all that survives: 51 bases in frame from base 1. The germline V gene supplies CDR1 SGHNT and CDR2 YENEEA. Trimmed from V: 4 bases; trimmed from J: 2 bases; junction bases lacking a gene match: 13. Beyond this particular receptor, the publication reports: Clinical and demographic metadata were provided uncurated, with the amount varying by source and participant.

Recombination connected TRBV11-3 to TRBJ2-5, and TRBD1 aligns with 7 junction nucleotides. This clonotype was sampled from a woman between 18 and 29 years old who had recovered from COVID-19. The sequencing input was peripheral blood. The encoded CDR3 is CASSSVYRDSQQETQYF. The nucleotides are TGTGCCAGCAGCTCAGTTTACCGGGACAGTCAACAAGAGACCCAGTACTTC.